Below, 23 T cell receptor beta chains from the same sample are listed, as sequenced in a study of post-analysis software for immune sequencing data. The antigens of these receptors remain unknown. Unique molecular identifiers had been added to the TCR beta cDNA libraries. TCRdb processed the PCR reads anew with MiXCR; each CDR3 protein has one entry. The sample consists of 750,000 to 950,000 distinct CDR3 sequences, roughly 58% of them appearing once. Whole-study findings and limits: Relative to controls, patients had several TRBV segments at higher frequency, with TRBV5-6, TRBV5-1 and TRBV20-1 among these.

Sequencing was performed on blood. These receptors were collected from a girl aged 10 to 17 with multiple sclerosis.

The chain recombines TRBV7-2 with TRBJ2-2, with 10 bases matching TRBD1. The CDR3 runs to 18 residues. V trimming: 5 bases; J trimming: 5 bases; junction bases outside the gene matches: 14. Germline V gives CDR1 SGHTA, CDR2 FQGNSA. CDR3 sequence reads: CASSHRHPGQGYTGELFF. The CDR3 region has the DNA TGTGCCAGCAGCCACAGACATCCGGGACAGGGGTATACCGGGGAGCTGTTTTTT. Combining the CDR3 with reference TRBV7-2 and TRBJ2-2 gives the whole variable domain GAGVSQSPSNKVTEKGKDVELRCDPISGHTALYWYRQSLGQGLEFLIYFQGNSAPDKSGLPSDRFSAERTGGSVSTLTIQRTQQEDSAVYLCASSHRHPGQGYTGELFFGEGSRLTVL.

This clonotype was detected a few times. The CDR3 ends on some other residue instead of the conserved phenylalanine or tryptophan, so this is likely a read error. The chain is built from TRBV6-5 and TRBJ2-1; perhaps D is TRBD1 or TRBD2 (6 bases each). Germline V CDR1 and CDR2: MNHEY, SVGAGI. The ends were cut back, 3 bases at V and 7 bases at J, with 25 bases in the middle. The CDR3 consists of 18 residues. The chain's CDR3 is CASSYTGHGPGAMNEQFL. DNA for the CDR3: TGTGCCAGCAGTTATACGGGACATGGGCCGGGGGCTATGAATGAGCAGTTCTTA.

The chain employs TRBV7-3 and TRBJ2-3, with a weak D call TRBD2 (6 bases). V lost 6 bases and J lost 5, with 12 bases in between. This CDR3 region has 13 residues. CDR1 and CDR2 from the germline V gene are SGHTA and FQGTGA. CDR3 amino acids: CASRGDSEDTQYF. As DNA, the CDR3 is TGTGCCAGCAGGGGGGACTCCGAAGATACGCAGTATTTT.

This chain joins TRBV10-3 and TRBJ2-6; TRBD1 matches at 9 bases. Per the germline V gene, CDR1 is ENHRY and CDR2 is SYGVKD. V dropped 6 bases and J dropped 0; count of bases not matched to a gene: 6. CDR3 length: 17 amino acids. CDR3 region: CAISPGTGFSGANVLTF. DNA of the CDR3: TGTGCCATCAGCCCCGGGACAGGGTTCTCTGGGGCCAACGTCCTGACTTTC.

This clonotype was counted a few times. The chain employs TRBV7-6 and TRBJ2-3; D remains unclear. This CDR3 contains 14 residues. The ends were cut back, 3 bases at V and 1 base at J, with 8 bases in the middle. The germline V gene encodes CDR1 SGHVS and CDR2 FNYEAQ. DNA for the CDR3: TGTGCCAGCAGCTTTAGAGAGGGCACAGATACGCAGTATTTT. Translation gives CASSFREGTDTQYF.

The chain recombines TRBV20-1 with TRBJ2-3, with D unclear. The CDR3 runs 12 residues. V was shortened by 6 bases and J by 3 bases, with 10 bases between the two germline ends. Germline lookup yields CDR1 DFQATT and CDR2 SNEGSKA (reference sequence). For the CDR3, the DNA is TGCAGTGCCGAGCGTCAAACAGATACGCAGTATTTT. It encodes CSAERQTDTQYF.

This clonotype was seen a single time. The DNA for the CDR3 is TGTGCCAGCAGGCCCGAGGCAGCGGGGTCTTACGAGCAGTACTTC. Translating gives CASRPEAAGSYEQYF. V gene TRBV7-9 combines with J gene TRBJ2-7, with 7 bases identical to TRBD2. With V trimmed by 6 bases and J by 4 bases, 12 bases remained unmatched. There are 15 residues in the CDR3. Germline lookup yields CDR1 SEHNR and CDR2 FQNEAQ (reference sequence). Filled out from reference TRBV7-9 and TRBJ2-7, the complete variable domain reads DTGVSQNPRHKITKRGQNVTFRCDPISEHNRLYWYRQTLGQGPEFLTYFQNEAQLEKSRLLSDRFSAERPKGSFSTLEIQRTEQGDSAMYLCASRPEAAGSYEQYFGPGTRLTVT.

This chain connects TRBV29-1 to TRBJ2-1; 12 nucleotides line up with TRBD2. Germline assignment: CDR1 SQVTM and CDR2 ANQGSEA. The V gene end was trimmed by 5 bases and the J gene end by 0 bases; junction bases not matched to a gene: 5. There are 16 residues in the CDR3. CDR3 sequence: CSVSGLAGHSYNEQFF. CDR3 sequence (DNA): TGCAGCGTTTCGGGACTAGCGGGCCACTCCTACAATGAGCAGTTCTTC.

The V call is TRBV12-3 or TRBV12-4, the J call TRBJ1-1, with a tentative D call TRBD1 (6 bases). V was cut by 8 bases and J by 3 bases, with 16 bases left in between. This CDR3 has 14 amino acids. CDR3 coding DNA: TGTGCCAGCGGTATCTACAGGGAATACACTGAAGCTTTCTTT. It yields the protein CASGIYREYTEAFF.

The chain is built from TRBV29-1 and TRBJ2-3, with 11 bases that match TRBD2. The germline V gene encodes CDR1 SQVTM and CDR2 ANQGSEA. V gave up 5 bases and J gave up 3 bases; unmatched junction bases: 4. This CDR3 spans 14 amino acids. The CDR3 DNA sequence: TGCAGCGTTCATAGCGGGAGGGCTACAGATACGCAGTATTTT. Translating it yields CSVHSGRATDTQYF.

The J gene is TRBJ2-7, the V gene TRBV4-1; TRBD1 aligns across 10 bases. The DNA end favors TRBJ2-5, so the J call may be wrong. The CDR3 length is 15 residues. Germline CDR1 reads MGHRA; CDR2 reads YSYEKL. This CDR3 is CASSQEDRGPETQYF. CDR3 DNA sequence: TGCGCCAGCAGCCAAGAAGACAGGGGGCCAGAGACCCAGTACTTC.

The chain joins TRBV12-3 or TRBV12-4 to TRBJ1-5, with D perhaps matching TRBD1 (6 bases). V dropped 3 bases and J dropped 7 bases, with 13 bases sitting between them. This CDR3 is built from 14 residues. CDR3 residues: CASSFWGQEQPQHF. The DNA for the CDR3 is TGTGCCAGCAGTTTTTGGGGGCAGGAGCAGCCCCAGCATTTT.

This clonotype was counted a few times. The chain is built from TRBV24-1 and TRBJ1-6; D is unresolved. This CDR3 contains 14 residues. CDR1 KGHDR and CDR2 SFDVKD come from the germline V gene. V lost 8 bases to trimming and J lost 5 bases, with 12 bases between them. The CDR3, as DNA: TGTGCCACCAAAGGGAATTCTGATAATTCACCCCTCCACTTT. It translates to CATKGNSDNSPLHF.

This chain connects TRBV29-1 to TRBJ1-2, with D possibly being TRBD1 (5 bases). Trimming took off 3 bases at V and 7 bases at J, with 15 bases between the two ends. This CDR3 has 13 residues. Germline V gives CDR1 SQVTM, CDR2 ANQGSEA. The CDR3 sequence is CSVESGRRGGYTF. The DNA of the CDR3 is TGCAGCGTTGAGTCAGGGCGTCGGGGTGGCTACACCTTC.

The sample holds a few counts of this clonotype. CDR3 coding DNA: TGTGCCAGCAGTTTGGCCATCCCGGTCACAGATACGCAGTATTTT. Translation: CASSLAIPVTDTQYF. The chain has TRBV12-3 or TRBV12-4 and TRBJ2-3, with unresolved D. V was trimmed by 3 bases and J by 2 bases, leaving 12 bases between them. CDR3 size: 15 residues.

V gene TRBV5-6 combines with J gene TRBJ2-1; D is perhaps TRBD2 (6 bases). Germline CDR1 is SGHDT and CDR2 is YYEEEE. Trimming cost V 4 bases and J 9 bases, with 20 bases left between them. The CDR3 totals 15 residues. For the CDR3, the DNA is TGTGCCAGCAGCCTCGCGGGACTTCTCTTGGGTGAGCAGTTCTTC. Its protein is CASSLAGLLLGEQFF.

The sample holds many counts of this clonotype. This rearrangement joins TRBV4-1 to TRBJ1-2; TRBD1 agrees at 7 bases. Trimming at V came to 4 bases and at J to 4 bases, leaving 6 bases not matched to a gene. The CDR3 has 14 residues. Germline V CDR1 and CDR2: MGHRA, YSYEKL. The CDR3 reads CASSPDRAGYGYTF. In DNA form, the CDR3 reads TGCGCCAGCAGCCCTGACAGGGCCGGCTATGGCTACACCTTC.

This chain links TRBV6-5 with TRBJ1-2; the match to TRBD1 covers 11 bases. This CDR3 has 14 amino acids. Germline V lookup: CDR1 MNHEY, CDR2 SVGAGI. V lost 6 bases to trimming and J lost 5 bases; unmatched junction nucleotides: 5. The CDR3 region is CASRSGTGGYGYTF. The CDR3 DNA follows: TGTGCCAGCAGGTCTGGGACAGGGGGGTATGGCTACACCTTC.

V and J are TRBV20-1 and TRBJ2-1, with a tentative D call TRBD1 (6 bases). The CDR3 contains 16 residues. Germline CDR1 is DFQATT and CDR2 is SNEGSKA (reference sequence). V dropped 0 bases and J dropped 5 bases, with 17 bases sitting between them. CDR3 sequence: CSARDMDRGPNNEQFF. The CDR3 DNA reads TGCAGTGCTAGAGATATGGACAGAGGGCCCAACAATGAGCAGTTCTTC.

This clonotype was observed at least ten times. This sequence joins TRBV7-8 and TRBJ2-1, with 7 bases lining up with TRBD1. J lost 4 bases, V lost 4 bases, and 1 base had no gene match. CDR3 length: 13 amino acids. Germline CDR1 is SGHVS and CDR2 is FQNEAQ. In DNA form, the CDR3 reads TGTGCCAGCAGCTCGACAGGGTACAATGAGCAGTTCTTC. It is translated as CASSSTGYNEQFF.

V is TRBV10-3 and J is TRBJ1-4; D uncertain. The CDR3 is 14 amino acids. Germline V CDR1 and CDR2: ENHRY, SYGVKD. The germline V and J ends were trimmed by 6 bases and 5 bases, with 13 bases remaining between them. CDR3 coding DNA: TGTGCCATCAGGAAGGGCACGGAGAATGAAAAACTGTTTTTT. It yields the protein CAIRKGTENEKLFF.

The V call is TRBV15, the J call TRBJ2-7, with 9 bases identical to TRBD2. V trimming: 0 bases; J trimming: 3 bases; junction bases outside the gene matches: 3. The CDR3 runs 15 residues. Per the germline V gene, CDR1 is LNHNV and CDR2 is YYDKDF (reference sequence). Here the CDR3 reads CATSREDSGGYEQYF. CDR3 in DNA: TGTGCCACCAGCAGAGAGGATAGCGGGGGCTACGAGCAGTACTTC.

The chain has TRBV5-1 and TRBJ1-2; D gene uncertain. The CDR3 is 13 residues long. Per germline, CDR1 SGHRS and CDR2 YFSETQ. V was clipped by 1 base and J by 7 bases, with 11 bases between them. The DNA for the CDR3 is TGCGCCAGCAGCTTGCTGGGATCCAGTGGCTACACCTTC. Its protein is CASSLLGSSGYTF.